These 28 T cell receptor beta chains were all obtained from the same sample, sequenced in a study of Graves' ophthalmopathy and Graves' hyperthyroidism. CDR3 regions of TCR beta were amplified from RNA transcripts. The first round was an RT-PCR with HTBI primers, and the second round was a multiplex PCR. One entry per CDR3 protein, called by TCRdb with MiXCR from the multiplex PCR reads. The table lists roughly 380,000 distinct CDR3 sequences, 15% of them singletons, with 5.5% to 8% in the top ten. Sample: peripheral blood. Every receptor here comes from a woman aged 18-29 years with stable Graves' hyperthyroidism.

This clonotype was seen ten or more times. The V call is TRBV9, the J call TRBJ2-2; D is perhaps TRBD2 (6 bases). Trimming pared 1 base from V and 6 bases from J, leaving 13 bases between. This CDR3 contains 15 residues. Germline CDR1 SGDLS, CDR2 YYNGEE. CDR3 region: CASSVMAGRAGELFF. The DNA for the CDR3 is TGTGCCAGCAGCGTAATGGCGGGGCGGGCCGGGGAGCTGTTTTTT.

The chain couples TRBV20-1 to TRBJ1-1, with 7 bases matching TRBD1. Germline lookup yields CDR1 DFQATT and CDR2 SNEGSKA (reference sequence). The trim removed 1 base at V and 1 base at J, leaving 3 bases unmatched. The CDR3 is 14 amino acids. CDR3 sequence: CSARGNRGNTEAFF. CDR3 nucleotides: TGCAGTGCTAGAGGAAACAGGGGGAACACTGAAGCTTTCTTT.

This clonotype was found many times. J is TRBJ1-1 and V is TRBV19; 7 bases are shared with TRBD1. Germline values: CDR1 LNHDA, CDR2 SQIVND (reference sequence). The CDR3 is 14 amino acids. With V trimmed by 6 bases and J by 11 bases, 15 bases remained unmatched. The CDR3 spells CASSLDRDAGGAFF. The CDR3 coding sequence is TGTGCCAGTAGCCTAGACAGGGACGCCGGAGGGGCTTTCTTT.

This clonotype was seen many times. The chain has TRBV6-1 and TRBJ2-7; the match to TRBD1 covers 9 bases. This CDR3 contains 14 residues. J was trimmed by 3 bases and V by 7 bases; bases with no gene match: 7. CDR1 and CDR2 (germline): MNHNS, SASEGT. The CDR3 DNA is TGTGCCAGCACCCCGGGACAGGGAATCTACGAGCAGTACTTC. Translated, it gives CASTPGQGIYEQYF.

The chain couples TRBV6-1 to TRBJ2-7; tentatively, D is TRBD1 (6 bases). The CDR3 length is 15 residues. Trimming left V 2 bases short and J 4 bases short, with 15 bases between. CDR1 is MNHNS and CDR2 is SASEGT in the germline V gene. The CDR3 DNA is TGTGCCAGCAGTGAATACCCGGACAGATTGTACGAGCAGTACTTC. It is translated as CASSEYPDRLYEQYF.

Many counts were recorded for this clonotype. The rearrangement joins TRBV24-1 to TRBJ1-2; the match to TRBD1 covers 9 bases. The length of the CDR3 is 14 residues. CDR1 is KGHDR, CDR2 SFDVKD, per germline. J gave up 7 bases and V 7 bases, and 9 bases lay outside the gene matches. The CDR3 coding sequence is TGTGCCACCAGGGGACAGGGACAAGAGGGTGGCTACACCTTC. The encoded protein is CATRGQGQEGGYTF.

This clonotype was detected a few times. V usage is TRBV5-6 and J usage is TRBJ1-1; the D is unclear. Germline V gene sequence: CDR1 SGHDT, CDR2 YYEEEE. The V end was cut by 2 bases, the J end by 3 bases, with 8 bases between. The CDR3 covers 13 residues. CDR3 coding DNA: TGTGCCAGCAGCTTTCAGCTGGACACTGAAGCTTTCTTT. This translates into CASSFQLDTEAFF.

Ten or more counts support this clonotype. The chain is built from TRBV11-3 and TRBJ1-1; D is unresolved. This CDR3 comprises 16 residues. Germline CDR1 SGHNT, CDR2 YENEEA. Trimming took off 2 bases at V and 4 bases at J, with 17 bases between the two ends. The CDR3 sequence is CASSLRMAGNGTEAFF. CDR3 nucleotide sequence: TGTGCCAGCAGCTTACGTATGGCGGGGAACGGCACTGAAGCTTTCTTT.

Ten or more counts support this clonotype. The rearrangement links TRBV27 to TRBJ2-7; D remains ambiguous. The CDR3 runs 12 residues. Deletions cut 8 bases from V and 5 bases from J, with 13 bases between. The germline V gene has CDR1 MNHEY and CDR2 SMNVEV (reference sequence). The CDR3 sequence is CASARPLHEQYF. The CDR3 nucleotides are TGTGCCAGCGCCCGGCCGTTACACGAGCAGTACTTC.

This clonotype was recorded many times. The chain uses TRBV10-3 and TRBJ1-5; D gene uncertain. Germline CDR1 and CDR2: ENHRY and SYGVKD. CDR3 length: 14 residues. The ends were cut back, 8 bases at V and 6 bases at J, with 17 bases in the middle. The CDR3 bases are TGTGCCATCCGAGGAGCGGAGGGAAGTCAGCCCCAGCATTTT. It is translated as CAIRGAEGSQPQHF.

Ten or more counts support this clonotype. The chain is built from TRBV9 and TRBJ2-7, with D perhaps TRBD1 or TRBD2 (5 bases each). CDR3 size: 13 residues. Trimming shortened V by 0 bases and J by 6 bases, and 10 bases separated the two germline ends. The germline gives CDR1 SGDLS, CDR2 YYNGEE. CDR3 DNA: TGTGCCAGCAGCGTAGACGGGACGGGCGAGCAGTACTTC. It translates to CASSVDGTGEQYF.

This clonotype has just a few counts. The CDR3, as DNA: TGTGCCAGCAGCATCCTTGGTTTGGGGATTTCGAGCAATCAGCCCCAGCATTTT. This translates into CASSILGLGISSNQPQHF. The chain combines TRBV11-2 with TRBJ1-5; the D is unclear. Germline loops: CDR1 SGHAT, CDR2 FQNNGV. This CDR3 spans 18 amino acids. V lost 5 bases and J lost 1, with 21 bases in between. The whole variable domain, remainder taken from reference TRBV11-2 and TRBJ1-5, is EAGVAQSPRYKIIEKRQSVAFWCNPISGHATLYWYQQILGQGPKLLIQFQNNGVVDDSQLPKDRFSAERLKGVDSTLKIQPAKLEDSAVYLCASSILGLGISSNQPQHFGDGTRLSIL.

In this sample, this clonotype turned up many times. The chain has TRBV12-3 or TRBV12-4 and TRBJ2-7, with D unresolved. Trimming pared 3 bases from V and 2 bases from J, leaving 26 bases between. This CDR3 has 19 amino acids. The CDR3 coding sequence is TGTGCCAGCAGTTTTCGTGGAGTGGGCGTATTCGCCGGGCCCTACGAGCAGTACTTC. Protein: CASSFRGVGVFAGPYEQYF.

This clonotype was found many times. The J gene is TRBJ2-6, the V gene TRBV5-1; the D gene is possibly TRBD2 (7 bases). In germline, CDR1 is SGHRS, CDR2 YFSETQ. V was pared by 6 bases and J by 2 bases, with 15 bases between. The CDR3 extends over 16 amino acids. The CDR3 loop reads CASNGGGAAGANVLTF. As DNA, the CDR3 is TGCGCCAGCAACGGAGGGGGGGCGGCTGGGGCCAACGTCCTGACTTTC. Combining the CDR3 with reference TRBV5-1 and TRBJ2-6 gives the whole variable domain KAGVTQTPRYLIKTRGQQVTLSCSPISGHRSVSWYQQTPGQGLQFLFEYFSETQRNKGNFPGRFSGRQFSNSRSEMNVSTLELGDSALYLCASNGGGAAGANVLTFGAGSRLTVL.

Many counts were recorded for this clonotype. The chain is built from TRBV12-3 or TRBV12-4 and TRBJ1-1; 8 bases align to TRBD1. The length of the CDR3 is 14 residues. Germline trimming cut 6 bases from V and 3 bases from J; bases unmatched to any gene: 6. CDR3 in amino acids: CASSMTGEDTEAFF. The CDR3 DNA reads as TGTGCCAGCAGCATGACAGGGGAGGACACTGAAGCTTTCTTT.

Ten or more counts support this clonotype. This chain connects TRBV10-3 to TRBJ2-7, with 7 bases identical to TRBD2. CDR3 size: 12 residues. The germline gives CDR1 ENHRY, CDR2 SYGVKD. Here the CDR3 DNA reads TGTGCGATCGGAGCGGGGACCTACGAGCAGTACTTC. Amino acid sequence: CAIGAGTYEQYF.

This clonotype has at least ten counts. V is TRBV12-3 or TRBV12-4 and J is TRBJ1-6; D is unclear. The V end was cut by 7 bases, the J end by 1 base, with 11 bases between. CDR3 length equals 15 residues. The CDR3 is CASTPRGSYNSPLHF. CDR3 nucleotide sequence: TGTGCCAGCACCCCCCGGGGTTCCTATAATTCACCCCTCCACTTT.

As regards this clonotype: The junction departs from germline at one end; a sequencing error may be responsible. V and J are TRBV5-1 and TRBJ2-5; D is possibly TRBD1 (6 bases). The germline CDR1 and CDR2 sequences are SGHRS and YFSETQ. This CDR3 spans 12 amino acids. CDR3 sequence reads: CTSRTDQETQYF. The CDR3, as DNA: TGCACCAGCCGGACAGATCAAGAGACCCAGTACTTC.

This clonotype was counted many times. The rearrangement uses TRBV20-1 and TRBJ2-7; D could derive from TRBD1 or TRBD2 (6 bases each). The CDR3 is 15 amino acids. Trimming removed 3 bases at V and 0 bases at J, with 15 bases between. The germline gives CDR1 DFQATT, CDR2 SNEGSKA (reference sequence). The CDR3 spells CSARSTGANSYEQYF. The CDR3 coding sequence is TGCAGTGCTAGGTCTACGGGGGCTAACTCCTACGAGCAGTACTTC.

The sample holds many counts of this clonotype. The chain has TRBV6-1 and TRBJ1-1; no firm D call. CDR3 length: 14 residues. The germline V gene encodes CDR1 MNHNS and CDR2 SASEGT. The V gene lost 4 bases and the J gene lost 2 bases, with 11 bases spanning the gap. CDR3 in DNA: TGTGCCAGCAGTGGCCTTATCAGTAACACTGAAGCTTTCTTT. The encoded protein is CASSGLISNTEAFF.

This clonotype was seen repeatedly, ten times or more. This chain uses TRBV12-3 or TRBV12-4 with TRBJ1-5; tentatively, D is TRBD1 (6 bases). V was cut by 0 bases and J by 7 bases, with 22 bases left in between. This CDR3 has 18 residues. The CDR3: CASSLAGLGGRGKQPQHF. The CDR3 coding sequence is TGTGCCAGCAGTTTAGCGGGTTTGGGAGGCAGGGGAAAGCAGCCCCAGCATTTT.

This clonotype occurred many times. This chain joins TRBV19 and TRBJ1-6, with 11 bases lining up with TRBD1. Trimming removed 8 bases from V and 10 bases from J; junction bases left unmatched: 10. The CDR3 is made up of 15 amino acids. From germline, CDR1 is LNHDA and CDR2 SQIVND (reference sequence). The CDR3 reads CASGQGATPMSPLHF. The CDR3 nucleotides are TGTGCCAGTGGACAGGGGGCTACGCCTATGTCACCCCTCCACTTT.

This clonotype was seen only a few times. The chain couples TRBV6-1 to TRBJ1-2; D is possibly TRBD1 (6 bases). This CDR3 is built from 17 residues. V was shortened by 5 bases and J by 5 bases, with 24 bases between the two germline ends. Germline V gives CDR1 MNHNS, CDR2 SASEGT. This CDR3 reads CASSTSGAPFRGYGYTF. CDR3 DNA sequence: TGTGCCAGCAGTACCTCCGGGGCGCCCTTTAGGGGGTATGGCTACACCTTC.

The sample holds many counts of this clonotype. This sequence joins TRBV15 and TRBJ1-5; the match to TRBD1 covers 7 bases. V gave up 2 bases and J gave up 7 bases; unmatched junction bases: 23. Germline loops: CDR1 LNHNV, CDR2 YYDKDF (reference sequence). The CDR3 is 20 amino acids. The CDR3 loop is CATSRPRWWTEGAWRQPQHF. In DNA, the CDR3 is TGTGCCACCAGCAGACCACGCTGGTGGACTGAGGGGGCTTGGAGACAGCCCCAGCATTTT.

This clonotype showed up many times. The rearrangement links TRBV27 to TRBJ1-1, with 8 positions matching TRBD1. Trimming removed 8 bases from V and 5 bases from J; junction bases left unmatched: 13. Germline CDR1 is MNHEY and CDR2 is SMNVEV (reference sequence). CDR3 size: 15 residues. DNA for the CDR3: TGTGCCAGCCTTCGGGACAGGCGTTTCTGTACTGAAGCTTTCTTT. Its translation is CASLRDRRFCTEAFF.

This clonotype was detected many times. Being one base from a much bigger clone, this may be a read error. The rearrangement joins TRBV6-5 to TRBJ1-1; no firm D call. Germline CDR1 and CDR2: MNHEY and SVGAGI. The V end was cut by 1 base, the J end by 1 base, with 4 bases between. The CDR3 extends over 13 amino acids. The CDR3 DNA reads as TGTGCCAGCAGTTACTGCACGAACACTGAAGCTTTCTTT. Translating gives CASSYCTNTEAFF.

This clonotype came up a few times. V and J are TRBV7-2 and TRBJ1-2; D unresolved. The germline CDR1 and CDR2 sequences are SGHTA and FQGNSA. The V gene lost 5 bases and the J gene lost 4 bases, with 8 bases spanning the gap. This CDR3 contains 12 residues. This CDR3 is CASSPPVYGYTF. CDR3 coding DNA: TGTGCCAGCAGCCCTCCCGTCTATGGCTACACCTTC.

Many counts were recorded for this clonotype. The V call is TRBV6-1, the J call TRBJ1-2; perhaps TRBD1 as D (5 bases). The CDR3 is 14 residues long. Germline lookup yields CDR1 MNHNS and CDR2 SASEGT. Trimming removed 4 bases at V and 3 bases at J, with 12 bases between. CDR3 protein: CASSAPGDYYGYTF. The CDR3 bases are TGTGCCAGCAGTGCACCGGGGGATTACTATGGCTACACCTTC.